The 3 T cell receptor beta chains in this list originate from one sample, sequenced in a study of CD8 T cells in Susac syndrome (dated 2019 in TCRdb). The library was made by the immunoSEQ multiplex PCR assay. RNA was extracted using the RNeasy kit, and about 0.45 to 1 ug of the RNA was reverse transcribed with random hexamers. In TCRdb, the public reads were trimmed at Q25 with fastp and aligned with MiXCR, with productive beta chains retained. Rows matching on CDR3 protein sequence are summarized as one entry with the most common DNA and genes. This sample has 330,000 or so distinct CDR3 sequences in its table, and about nine tenths of those were observed once. The top ten hold 0.18% of the sample. Sequenced input: CD8+ T cells from PBMCs. The receptors come from a human donor with multiple sclerosis.

This chain uses TRBV7-9 with TRBJ2-3; D ambiguous. The CDR3 has 13 residues. V lost 3 bases and J 3 bases, leaving 7 bases between the germline ends. Germline CDR1 reads SEHNR; CDR2 reads FQNEAQ (reference sequence). The CDR3 coding sequence is TGTGCCAGCAGCTTTAAGGGAACAGATACGCAGTATTTT. This codes for CASSFKGTDTQYF.

This chain uses TRBV6-2 or TRBV6-3 with TRBJ1-2, with D maybe TRBD1 (5 bases). The CDR3 spans 12 residues. Germline V gene data show CDR1 as MNHEY and CDR2 as SVGEGT. Trimming removed 7 bases from V and 8 bases from J, with 14 bases in between. DNA for the CDR3: TGTGCCAGCACCACGGGGGACTTAGGCTACACCTTC. As protein: CASTTGDLGYTF.

This clonotype has just a few counts. J is TRBJ2-1 and V is TRBV7-2; no reliable D call. CDR1 SGHTA and CDR2 FQGNSA come from the germline V gene. This CDR3 is built from 13 residues. Trimming took 2 bases from V and 2 from J, leaving 4 bases between them. CDR3 nucleotides: TGTGCCAGCAGCTTAAGCGCCTACAATGAGCAGTTCTTC. It yields the protein CASSLSAYNEQFF.